This T cell receptor beta chain was identified during a study of blood T cell repertoires in COVID-19. Study-wide background: The United States, Italy and Spain were the sources of the acute and convalescent COVID-19 samples. In each case, the material was cDNA or gDNA derived from T cells, B-cell-depleted T cells, or PBMCs.

The V gene's germline CDR1 is LGHNA and CDR2 YNFKEQ. The CDR3 length is 14 residues. V shed 1 base and J 8 bases; nucleotides not matched to a gene: 4. The Seattle patients joined while their infection was active and were tracked longitudinally afterward. Authors' methods: It was from reference gene primer amplification that nucleated cell counts were estimated. Some clones are missing from TCRdb's copy, which holds only in-frame ones; the method was immunoSEQ multiplex PCR. That table is the source of V, J and clone size, and D and trimming were worked out from the DNA. The sample consists of 170,000 or so clones, around 90% of them appearing once.

The V call is TRBV4-2, the J call TRBJ2-1; 8 nucleotides line up with TRBD2. The sequenced sample consisted of peripheral blood. This receptor was taken from a man in his 60s with COVID-19, enrolled during active disease. The CDR3 nucleotides read TGTGCCAGCAGCCAAGCGGGGGGGGGCTATGAGCAGTTCTTC. This codes for CASSQAGGGYEQFF.